Below, one T cell receptor (beta chain) is given with its context. What this receptor recognizes is not known. No per-base quality is available; no much larger clone lies one base away. The sample originates from a study of cytomegalovirus exposure and HLA in healthy donors (dated by TCRdb to 2017 to 2019). General notes on the study: In an earlier analysis of approximately 640 of the donors, 250 to 350 Gb of sequence data and about 110 million unique TCR beta sequences from roughly 200 million T cells were reported. In the later analysis, no new phenotypic data were used to find candidate immune exposures; instead, reliance was placed on TCR beta sequences and their occurrence across donors. Donor age, sex, ethnicity and CMV serostatus were compiled together with the repertoire data. A handful of DR-DQ haplotypes were handled as single units for association and clustering because linkage in the cohort was strong. Along with the roughly 670-subject first cohort, a separate validation cohort of some 130 different subjects was used. A later genetic analysis used genome-wide SNP genotypes for 398 of the 666 donors, treating that subset as a discovery cohort. An earlier analysis of about 620 of the donors applied high-throughput TCR beta sequencing to assess whether each TCR beta V gene segment acted as functional or pseudogenic. Among 398 genotyped donors of the cohort, an average of around 250,000 unique TCR beta nucleotide sequences was sequenced per donor, of which roughly 17% were non-productive. About 280 gigabases of sequencing data and roughly 80 million unique TCR sequences made up an early release that covered 500 to 700 HLA-typed donors. Typing coverage varied by locus: roughly 629-630 donors for A, B, C, DRB1 and DQB1; around 560 for DQA1; around 570 for DPA1; 400 to 480 for DPB1. Among the approximately 400 genotyped donors, about 83% belonged to the genetic ancestry cluster associated with self-reported Caucasian donors. All discovery cohort repertoires had been generated using a single sequencing platform. The study profiled the T cell repertoires of about 640 subjects by immunosequencing and related them to cytomegalovirus serostatus. The aim of the study was to test whether cataloging public T cell receptors could identify signatures of past pathogen exposure. Both class I and class II loci were covered by HLA typing, at four-digit resolution. A later analysis re-examined previously published TCR beta repertoires from just over 650 donors and added high-resolution HLA genotyping to investigate patterns of TCR occurrence. High-throughput TCR immunosequencing, statistical association of individual TCRs with disease status, and machine learning were combined to predict cytomegalovirus infection status. Study-wide findings and limitations: According to a later analysis, parvovirus B19, influenza, CMV and Epstein-Barr virus appeared linked to several top co-occurrence clusters. In a later analysis, HLA-associated TCR beta chains showed more clonal expansion and lower generation probabilities than non-associated chains that were equally common. Across donors, most TCR sequences were observed very rarely, whereas some public TCRs were present in many individuals. Immune exposure information for the cohort was limited to CMV serostatus. The authors suggested that the approach could potentially be extended to other disease states and immunological phenotypes. The presence/absence analyses assumed that sequencing depth was roughly uniform across donors, and that assumption may not be true. A later analysis associated about 18,000 TCR beta sequences with specific HLA alleles at a false discovery rate of 0.05. When HLA alleles, especially DR and DQ, strongly co-occurred, attributing TCR associations to individual alleles was difficult. In a later genetic analysis, fewer N-insertions in productive TCRs were reported among donors in an Asian-associated ancestry cluster than the roughly 710-donor mean. Approximately 16 rarely observed V segments, including chromosome 9 orphons, were excluded from the earlier analysis of about 600 of the donors because counts were too low. V-gene and J-gene trimming of TCR beta chains was associated with a missense DCLRE1C variant in a later genetic analysis, and the association was replicated in an independent cohort. The classifier was reported to diagnose cytomegalovirus status with high specificity and sensitivity in both the original and validation cohorts. In this cohort, only TCR beta chains were sequenced, and detectable features were limited by the absence of alpha or paired-chain data. Because the 87-base-pair reads could not distinguish some IMGT-functional V segments, including TRBV6-2 and TRBV6-3, those segments were excluded. Correlated functional status among segregating V segments might reflect linkage disequilibrium, but an unknown experimental factor could not be ruled out. According to a later analysis, TCR association rates differed among HLA loci, with DRB1 alleles showing the most associated TCRs and HLA-C alleles showing the fewest. A further reported finding was that TCR beta sequences accurately predicted the HLA-A and HLA-B alleles for most subjects in the first cohort. Because HLA typing was missing for some donors at each locus, association tests included only the typed subset. In an earlier analysis of some 500 of the donors, most TCR beta V segments appeared in productive rearrangements about 87% or about 30% of the time, broadly matching IMGT annotations. In vitro tests confirmed that a few of the cytomegalovirus-associated TCR beta chains recognize cytomegalovirus antigens. A cluster of highly shared sequence variants was judged likely to be a technical artifact of the sequencing pipeline. In the study, some 160 TCR beta chains were listed as associated with cytomegalovirus. Most CMV-associated TCR beta chains appeared to be HLA-restricted in a later analysis, and the HLA associations seemed to be driven largely by CMV exposure.

The cohort was made up of 666 healthy bone marrow donors. All cohort members were sampled while nominally healthy, although unrecorded immune exposures were likely present. The donor was CMV seronegative and was included in the group of several hundred seronegative cohort members. Every donor gave a peripheral blood sample, and the peripheral blood mononuclear cells from that sample were used for TCR beta sequencing. The Qiagen DNeasy Blood Extraction Kit was used to extract genomic DNA from the blood cell samples. The library relied on the immunoSEQ multiplex PCR assay. The multiplex PCR relied on a mix of 60 forward primers for TCR Vbeta segments and 13 reverse primers for TCR Jbeta segments. A multiplex PCR assay on genomic DNA amplified the CDR3 region of rearranged TCR beta genes. The amplified TCR beta libraries were sequenced on the Illumina HiSeq System as 87-base-pair reads. The original methods were these. A later analysis counted around 72 million unique TCR beta chains across the roughly 700 repertoires, and about 10 million of these chains were shared by at least two donors. Raw reads were error-corrected and collapsed into unique sequences by a nearest-neighbor algorithm in which closely related sequences were merged to remove PCR and sequencing errors. V, D and J gene segments were assigned by aligning CDR3 sequences to IMGT reference sequences. For a sequence to be retained, a match of at least six nucleotides was required to both a V gene segment and a J gene segment. Rearrangements were classified as productive when the CDR3 lacked stop codons and remained in frame with V and J, and all other rearrangements were classified as non-productive. Following IMGT convention, CDR3 was defined as the stretch from the second conserved V-encoded cysteine up to the conserved J-encoded phenylalanine. The earlier analysis of fewer than 700 of the donors excluded sequences that lacked an unambiguous match to a single V gene segment. In an earlier analysis of approximately 500 of the donors, a V segment was called functional when productive rearrangements were above 56.7%, and segregating when the standard deviation between donors exceeded 5%. A statistical classification framework was developed to diagnose cytomegalovirus status using the catalog of TCR beta chain sequences. V and J gene assignment, in a later analysis, came from comparing TCR nucleotide sequences with IMGT/GENE-DB human TR gene sequences. The TCRdist pipeline was used in a later analysis to assign CDR3 sequences and most-parsimonious VDJ recombination scenarios. In a later analysis, each TCR beta chain was defined by its CDR3 amino acid sequence together with its V-gene family, and reads without a unique V-gene family were excluded. A later analysis removed 600 or so highly shared, low-generation-probability nucleotide sequences to deal with suspected cross-contamination and a sequencing artifact. For each public chain, a later analysis derived a clonal expansion index from normalized ranks of inferred template counts within each repertoire. A later analysis computed generation probabilities with a VDJ recombination model fitted to out-of-frame rearrangements, and checked the results against IGoR. A later analysis scored TCR-TCR, TCR-HLA and TCR-CMV co-occurrence with hypergeometric tests, applying a repertoire-size bias correction to TCR pairs. False discovery rates were estimated in a later analysis by permuting HLA or CMV assignments 20 times. In a later analysis, co-occurring TCRs were grouped using DBSCAN, and TCRdist sequence similarity was added for clustering within HLA-allele-positive subsets. For co-occurrence clustering, repertoires with fewer than 30,000 or more than 120,000 public chains were excluded, along with five repertoires with anomalous nucleotide sharing. TCRdb's version of the immuneACCESS table is confined to in-frame rearrangements and falls short of the full clone set. An unresolved V gene accounts for under half of the shortfall where checked; the remainder is of unknown origin. The D gene and trimming were derived from the DNA, and the V and J assignments and clone size from that table. Here the sample has some 200,000 clones; over 60% occur a single time. The ten most abundant clones make up roughly 1.9% of the sample.

Measured from the cysteine to the phenylalanine, the CDR3 is 15 residues long. This entry keeps only the CDR3 DNA: 45 bases, framed from base 1. Trimming takes 2 bases from V and 8 bases from J, and the germline ends sit 13 bases apart. For CDR1 and CDR2, the germline V gene lists SGHNT and YENEEA. The clonotype originates from a man aged 18-30 years in good health and CMV-seronegative. Sample: PBMCs. The rearranged segments are TRBV11-3 and TRBJ1-6; no D gene can be assigned with confidence. This receptor has the CDR3 CASSLRLEGHSPLHF. The DNA reads as follows: TGTGCCAGCAGCTTAAGGCTTGAGGGTCATTCACCCCTCCACTTT.